These T cell receptor beta chains were read from a single sample in a study of control samples from healthy donors and cancer patients. Method: immunoSEQ multiplex PCR; TCRdb's copy keeps in-frame clones and lacks some. There are over 200,000 clones in the sample; over 70% occur only once, and about an eighth lies in the top ten. Sequencing was carried out using PBMCs. The receptor source for this set is a woman aged 60-70 years with lung cancer. The CDR3 runs from the conserved cysteine through the conserved F or W. The D gene is left open where the match is weak. Only part of the rows carry a size: once, few, many, or a class if the clone is expanded.

j_call clone_size v_call d_call cdr3_aa cdr3_nt
TRBJ2-7 . TRBV5-1 . CASSSSFRGHEQYF TGCGCCAGCAGCTCATCGTTCCGGGGGCACGAGCAGTACTTC
TRBJ1-1 . TRBV4-1 . CASSQGTGLNTEAFF TGCGCCAGCAGCCAGGGTACAGGATTGAACACTGAAGCTTTCTTT
TRBJ1-3 . TRBV11-2 . CASSLAQDSPGNTIYF TGTGCCAGCAGCTTAGCTCAGGACAGTCCTGGAAACACCATATATTTT
TRBJ1-4 . TRBV27 . CASSLWGSQEKLFF TGTGCCAGCAGTTTGTGGGGGTCCCAGGAAAAACTGTTTTTT
TRBJ2-7 . TRBV5-1 . CASSWSASYEQYF TGCGCCAGCAGCTGGAGCGCCTCCTACGAGCAGTACTTC
TRBJ1-2 . TRBV28 . CASSLSRYGYTF TGTGCCAGCAGTTTGAGCAGATATGGCTACACCTTC
TRBJ2-2 . TRBV7-3 TRBD2 CASSLASGTAGELFF TGTGCCAGCAGCTTAGCTAGCGGGACGGCCGGGGAGCTGTTTTTT
TRBJ2-1 . TRBV7-2 . CASSPRPRSSYNEQFF TGTGCCAGCAGCCCCCGGCCGAGAAGCTCCTACAATGAGCAGTTCTTC
TRBJ1-5 . TRBV9 . CASSVSSYPNQPQHF TGTGCCAGCAGCGTATCCTCGTACCCAAATCAGCCCCAGCATTTT
TRBJ2-3 . TRBV3-1/TRBV3-2 . CASSPSAGRGTDTQYF TGTGCCAGCAGCCCGAGTGCGGGACGGGGCACAGATACGCAGTATTTT
TRBJ2-7 . TRBV5-1 TRBD2 CASSLGLAQTYEQYF TGCGCCAGCAGCTTGGGACTAGCGCAGACCTACGAGCAGTACTTC
TRBJ2-4 . TRBV4-1 . CASSQDGGRGNIQYF TGCGCCAGCAGCCAAGATGGAGGACGGGGAAACATTCAGTACTTC
TRBJ2-7 . TRBV9 . CASSVEAWGYEQYF TGTGCCAGCAGCGTAGAGGCCTGGGGTTACGAGCAGTACTTC
TRBJ1-1 . TRBV28 TRBD1 CASTLGPGQGNTEAFF TGTGCCAGCACTCTGGGACCGGGACAGGGGAACACTGAAGCTTTCTTT
TRBJ2-1 . TRBV6-6 . CASSYGSSYNEQFF TGTGCCAGCAGTTACGGGAGCTCCTACAATGAGCAGTTCTTC
TRBJ2-7 . TRBV3-1/TRBV3-2 . CASSRQDKDEQYF TGTGCCAGCAGCCGACAAGATAAGGACGAGCAGTACTTC
TRBJ2-1 . TRBV19 . CASSEKTDSVGANEQFF TGTGCCAGTAGTGAAAAAACGGACAGTGTGGGGGCCAATGAGCAGTTCTTC
TRBJ1-1 . TRBV18 . CASSLQWGNTEAFF TGTGCCAGCTCCCTTCAATGGGGGAACACTGAAGCTTTCTTT
TRBJ2-5 . TRBV7-2 . CASSLDAGWGQETQYF TGTGCCAGCAGCTTAGACGCCGGGTGGGGACAAGAGACCCAGTACTTC
TRBJ1-2 . TRBV18 . CASSLPAAGNYGYTF TGTGCCAGCTCGCTCCCCGCGGCGGGGAACTATGGCTACACCTTC
TRBJ1-5 . TRBV2 . CASSSTGRNQPQHF TGTGCCAGCAGTTCCACAGGGCGCAATCAGCCCCAGCATTTT
TRBJ1-1 . TRBV18 . CARKQENTEAFF TGTGCCAGGAAACAGGAGAACACTGAAGCTTTCTTT
TRBJ2-2 . TRBV24-1 TRBD2 CATSDPLAGGPVPNTGELFF TGTGCCACCAGTGACCCATTAGCGGGGGGCCCTGTTCCGAACACCGGGGAGCTGTTTTTT
TRBJ2-1 . TRBV7-9 TRBD1 CASSRTGTGGNEQFF TGTGCCAGCAGCCGAACCGGGACAGGGGGAAATGAGCAGTTCTTC
TRBJ2-2 once TRBV18 TRBD2 CASSPPSGEANAGELFF TGTGCCAGCTCACCACCGAGCGGGGAGGCCAACGCCGGGGAGCTGTTTTTT